This is a list of T cell receptor beta chains from one sample in a study of blood T cell repertoires in COVID-19. Method: immunoSEQ multiplex PCR; TCRdb's copy keeps in-frame clones and lacks some. The sample records 100,000 to 150,000 clones, about 91% being singletons. The sequencing sample was made of peripheral blood. These receptors came from a man aged 45-65 years with acute or convalescent COVID-19. Each CDR3 is given with its conserved first and last residue. D genes are given only for firm matches. Clone sizes are given selectively: once, few, many, or a class where the clone is expanded.

j_call: TRBJ2-5; clone_size: -; d_call: TRBD2; v_call: TRBV27; cdr3_aa: CASNRAGGTYPQYF; cdr3_nt: TGTGCCAGCAATCGAGCGGGGGGGACCTATCCCCAGTACTTC
j_call: TRBJ1-1; clone_size: -; d_call: TRBD1; v_call: TRBV3-1/TRBV3-2; cdr3_aa: CASSFPSTRGLTEAFF; cdr3_nt: TGTGCCAGCAGCTTCCCAAGCACCAGGGGGCTCACTGAAGCTTTCTTT
j_call: TRBJ2-1; clone_size: once; d_call: -; v_call: TRBV6-4; cdr3_aa: CASSTLTGSYNEQFF; cdr3_nt: TGTGCCAGCAGTACTCTAACGGGATCCTACAATGAGCAGTTCTTC
j_call: TRBJ1-6; clone_size: -; d_call: -; v_call: TRBV30; cdr3_aa: CAWTRTTNNSPLHF; cdr3_nt: TGTGCCTGGACTAGGACAACCAATAATTCACCCCTCCACTTT
j_call: TRBJ2-3; clone_size: -; d_call: TRBD2; v_call: TRBV5-4; cdr3_aa: CASRSSGGKDTQYF; cdr3_nt: TGTGCCAGCAGATCGAGCGGGGGGAAGGATACGCAGTATTTT
j_call: TRBJ1-5; clone_size: -; d_call: -; v_call: TRBV27; cdr3_aa: CASTPTGLPSNQPQHF; cdr3_nt: TGTGCCAGCACCCCAACAGGGCTTCCCAGCAATCAGCCCCAGCATTTT
j_call: TRBJ2-3; clone_size: -; d_call: -; v_call: TRBV19; cdr3_aa: CASRDSPLYTDTQYF; cdr3_nt: TGTGCCAGTCGAGACTCGCCGCTGTACACAGATACGCAGTATTTT
j_call: TRBJ1-1; clone_size: -; d_call: TRBD1; v_call: TRBV5-1; cdr3_aa: CASSLRDRGTEAFF; cdr3_nt: TGCGCCAGCAGCCTCCGGGACAGGGGAACTGAAGCTTTCTTT
j_call: TRBJ1-2; clone_size: -; d_call: -; v_call: TRBV2; cdr3_aa: CASSEGLLAYGYTF; cdr3_nt: TGTGCCAGCAGTGAAGGACTTCTAGCCTATGGCTACACCTTC
j_call: TRBJ1-6; clone_size: -; d_call: TRBD1; v_call: TRBV7-2; cdr3_aa: CASSPQGAKNSPLHF; cdr3_nt: TGTGCCAGCAGCCCGCAGGGGGCGAAGAATTCACCCCTCCACTTT
j_call: TRBJ2-7; clone_size: -; d_call: TRBD1; v_call: TRBV7-2; cdr3_aa: CASSLGTVTYEQYF; cdr3_nt: TGTGCCAGCAGCTTGGGGACAGTAACCTACGAGCAGTACTTC
j_call: TRBJ2-3; clone_size: -; d_call: TRBD2; v_call: TRBV10-3; cdr3_aa: CAIKSWLAGGKAGTDTQYF; cdr3_nt: TGTGCCATCAAGAGTTGGCTAGCGGGGGGTAAGGCCGGCACAGATACGCAGTATTTT
j_call: TRBJ1-6; clone_size: -; d_call: -; v_call: TRBV7-2; cdr3_aa: CASSFNNSPLHF; cdr3_nt: TGTGCCAGCAGCTTTAATAATTCACCCCTCCACTTT
j_call: TRBJ2-5; clone_size: -; d_call: -; v_call: TRBV9; cdr3_aa: CASSVSTGNQETQYF; cdr3_nt: TGTGCCAGCAGCGTATCAACGGGGAACCAAGAGACCCAGTACTTC
j_call: TRBJ2-3; clone_size: -; d_call: TRBD2; v_call: TRBV6-4; cdr3_aa: CASSGGGVGDTQYF; cdr3_nt: TGTGCCAGCAGTGGCGGGGGAGTGGGAGATACGCAGTATTTT
j_call: TRBJ2-3; clone_size: -; d_call: TRBD2; v_call: TRBV9; cdr3_aa: CASSVASGRADTQYF; cdr3_nt: TGTGCCAGCAGCGTAGCCAGCGGGAGGGCAGATACGCAGTATTTT
j_call: TRBJ2-1; clone_size: -; d_call: TRBD2; v_call: TRBV11-3; cdr3_aa: CASSVGLAGADEQFF; cdr3_nt: TGTGCCAGCAGCGTCGGACTAGCGGGAGCGGATGAGCAGTTCTTC
j_call: TRBJ2-1; clone_size: -; d_call: TRBD1; v_call: TRBV5-1; cdr3_aa: CASRGQGADNEQFF; cdr3_nt: TGCGCCAGCAGGGGACAGGGGGCTGACAATGAGCAGTTCTTC
j_call: TRBJ2-1; clone_size: -; d_call: TRBD2; v_call: TRBV12-5; cdr3_aa: CASGPGTSGFYNEQFF; cdr3_nt: TGTGCTAGTGGTCCCGGGACTAGCGGGTTTTACAATGAGCAGTTCTTC
j_call: TRBJ1-1; clone_size: -; d_call: TRBD1; v_call: TRBV9; cdr3_aa: CASSPAQGLNTEAFF; cdr3_nt: TGTGCCAGCAGCCCTGCACAGGGGTTGAACACTGAAGCTTTCTTT
j_call: TRBJ1-2; clone_size: -; d_call: TRBD1; v_call: TRBV5-1; cdr3_aa: CASSLALSPRDSNYGYTF; cdr3_nt: TGCGCCAGCAGCTTGGCTTTAAGTCCTCGGGACAGTAACTATGGCTACACCTTC
j_call: TRBJ2-5; clone_size: -; d_call: TRBD1; v_call: TRBV11-2; cdr3_aa: CASSPTGGAGETQYF; cdr3_nt: TGTGCCAGCAGCCCGACAGGGGGCGCGGGAGAGACCCAGTACTTC
j_call: TRBJ1-2; clone_size: -; d_call: -; v_call: TRBV5-5; cdr3_aa: CASSLWTAYGYTF; cdr3_nt: TGTGCCAGCAGCTTGTGGACAGCCTATGGCTACACCTTC
j_call: TRBJ1-5; clone_size: -; d_call: -; v_call: TRBV6-5; cdr3_aa: CASSNWGQPQHF; cdr3_nt: TGTGCCAGCAGTAATTGGGGCCAGCCCCAGCATTTT
j_call: TRBJ1-1; clone_size: -; d_call: -; v_call: TRBV28; cdr3_aa: CASTKDSANTEAFF; cdr3_nt: TGTGCCAGCACCAAAGACAGTGCGAACACTGAAGCTTTCTTT
j_call: TRBJ2-3; clone_size: -; d_call: -; v_call: TRBV24-1; cdr3_aa: CATSDFTRGTDTQYF; cdr3_nt: TGTGCCACCAGTGATTTTACTAGGGGCACAGATACGCAGTATTTT
j_call: TRBJ1-2; clone_size: -; d_call: -; v_call: TRBV7-8; cdr3_aa: CASSSGTIAFNYGYTF; cdr3_nt: TGTGCCAGCAGCTCGGGTACCATAGCCTTTAACTATGGCTACACCTTC
j_call: TRBJ1-1; clone_size: few; d_call: TRBD1; v_call: TRBV5-1; cdr3_aa: CASSSGTGQGPNTEAFF; cdr3_nt: TGCGCCAGCAGCTCAGGGACAGGCCAAGGTCCGAACACTGAAGCTTTCTTT
j_call: TRBJ1-2; clone_size: -; d_call: -; v_call: TRBV15; cdr3_aa: CATSRGGGKDGYTF; cdr3_nt: TGTGCCACCAGCAGAGGAGGAGGGAAGGATGGCTACACCTTC
j_call: TRBJ1-1; clone_size: -; d_call: -; v_call: TRBV9; cdr3_aa: CASSFGHGTEAFF; cdr3_nt: TGTGCCAGCAGCTTCGGACATGGCACTGAAGCTTTCTTT
j_call: TRBJ1-4; clone_size: -; d_call: TRBD1; v_call: TRBV28; cdr3_aa: CASSSSGGGEKLFF; cdr3_nt: TGTGCCAGCAGCTCTTCAGGGGGCGGAGAAAAACTGTTTTTT
j_call: TRBJ2-6; clone_size: -; d_call: TRBD1; v_call: TRBV28; cdr3_aa: CASSSQGAGANVLTF; cdr3_nt: TGTGCCAGCAGTTCCCAGGGGGCTGGGGCCAACGTCCTGACTTTC
j_call: TRBJ1-5; clone_size: -; d_call: TRBD1; v_call: TRBV2; cdr3_aa: CASTTTGYGNQPQHF; cdr3_nt: TGTGCCAGCACCACGACAGGGTACGGCAATCAGCCCCAGCATTTT
j_call: TRBJ2-4; clone_size: -; d_call: -; v_call: TRBV7-6; cdr3_aa: CASSLTPLGQQNIQYF; cdr3_nt: TGTGCCAGCAGCCTCACCCCCCTTGGGCAGCAAAACATTCAGTACTTC
j_call: TRBJ1-1; clone_size: -; d_call: -; v_call: TRBV18; cdr3_aa: CASSPTVETTAFF; cdr3_nt: TGTGCCAGCTCACCCACCGTTGAGACAACAGCTTTCTTT
j_call: TRBJ1-1; clone_size: -; d_call: -; v_call: TRBV5-6; cdr3_aa: CASSLGHLNTEAFF; cdr3_nt: TGTGCCAGCAGCTTGGGACATCTGAACACTGAAGCTTTCTTT
j_call: TRBJ2-2; clone_size: -; d_call: TRBD1; v_call: TRBV9; cdr3_aa: CASSVAVADRTGRRTGELFF; cdr3_nt: TGTGCCAGCAGCGTAGCCGTAGCGGATAGGACAGGGCGAAGAACCGGGGAGCTGTTTTTT
j_call: TRBJ1-6; clone_size: -; d_call: TRBD1; v_call: TRBV6-5; cdr3_aa: CASSYYRGSPLHF; cdr3_nt: TGTGCCAGCAGTTATTACAGGGGCTCACCCCTCCACTTT
j_call: TRBJ2-7; clone_size: once; d_call: -; v_call: TRBV2; cdr3_aa: CASSRQVYEQYF; cdr3_nt: TGTGCCAGCAGTAGACAGGTTTACGAGCAGTACTTC
j_call: TRBJ1-6; clone_size: once; d_call: -; v_call: TRBV5-1; cdr3_aa: CASSLQGDNSPLHF; cdr3_nt: TGCGCCAGCAGCTTACAGGGTGATAATTCACCCCTCCACTTT
j_call: TRBJ1-6; clone_size: -; d_call: -; v_call: TRBV3-1/TRBV3-2; cdr3_aa: CASSQGPGAQSPLHF; cdr3_nt: TGTGCCAGCAGCCAAGGCCCTGGAGCCCAGTCACCCCTCCACTTT
j_call: TRBJ1-5; clone_size: -; d_call: TRBD1; v_call: TRBV10-3; cdr3_aa: CAISESGQGNQPQHF; cdr3_nt: TGTGCCATCAGTGAGTCGGGACAGGGGAATCAGCCCCAGCATTTT
j_call: TRBJ1-6; clone_size: few; d_call: -; v_call: TRBV7-9; cdr3_aa: CASSLDAGTNSPLHF; cdr3_nt: TGTGCCAGCAGCTTAGACGCGGGCACAAATTCACCCCTCCACTTT
j_call: TRBJ1-1; clone_size: -; d_call: TRBD1; v_call: TRBV19; cdr3_aa: CASSIRTGGARPFF; cdr3_nt: TGTGCCAGTAGTATTAGGACAGGGGGCGCGAGGCCTTTCTTT
j_call: TRBJ2-3; clone_size: -; d_call: -; v_call: TRBV9; cdr3_aa: CASSVDTGSTDTQYF; cdr3_nt: TGTGCCAGCAGCGTAGACACAGGGAGCACAGATACGCAGTATTTT
j_call: TRBJ2-7; clone_size: -; d_call: TRBD2; v_call: TRBV9; cdr3_aa: CASSVGAGGPGPYEQYF; cdr3_nt: TGTGCCAGCAGCGTAGGAGCGGGAGGGCCTGGCCCCTACGAGCAGTACTTC
j_call: TRBJ1-1; clone_size: -; d_call: -; v_call: TRBV29-1; cdr3_aa: CSVRERPKAFF; cdr3_nt: TGCAGCGTTCGGGAGAGACCAAAAGCTTTCTTT
j_call: TRBJ1-2; clone_size: -; d_call: -; v_call: TRBV2; cdr3_aa: CASRTDSFSLRYGYTF; cdr3_nt: TGTGCCAGCAGGACCGACAGTTTTTCCCTCCGCTATGGCTACACCTTC
j_call: TRBJ1-2; clone_size: -; d_call: TRBD1; v_call: TRBV7-2; cdr3_aa: CASSLVRTGWYGYTF; cdr3_nt: TGTGCCAGCAGCTTAGTACGGACAGGGTGGTATGGCTACACCTTC
j_call: TRBJ1-1; clone_size: -; d_call: TRBD1; v_call: TRBV14; cdr3_aa: CASSQDSGRGRTEAFF; cdr3_nt: TGTGCCAGCAGCCAAGATTCCGGCAGGGGGAGAACTGAAGCTTTCTTT
j_call: TRBJ2-7; clone_size: -; d_call: TRBD1; v_call: TRBV27; cdr3_aa: CASSYSTGAGEQYF; cdr3_nt: TGTGCCAGCAGTTATTCGACAGGGGCGGGAGAGCAGTACTTC
j_call: TRBJ2-5; clone_size: -; d_call: -; v_call: TRBV2; cdr3_aa: CASTGDSQETQYF; cdr3_nt: TGTGCCAGCACGGGGGACAGCCAAGAGACCCAGTACTTC
j_call: TRBJ2-2; clone_size: -; d_call: -; v_call: TRBV14; cdr3_aa: CASSLNAGINTGELFF; cdr3_nt: TGTGCCAGCAGCCTAAACGCAGGAATCAACACCGGGGAGCTGTTTTTT
j_call: TRBJ2-3; clone_size: -; d_call: TRBD2; v_call: TRBV5-1; cdr3_aa: CASSLPSGAPTDTQYF; cdr3_nt: TGCGCCAGCAGCTTACCTAGCGGAGCCCCCACAGATACGCAGTATTTT
j_call: TRBJ1-1; clone_size: -; d_call: -; v_call: TRBV7-2; cdr3_aa: CASSFQGLNTEAFF; cdr3_nt: TGTGCCAGCAGCTTTCAGGGGCTGAACACTGAAGCTTTCTTT
j_call: TRBJ1-1; clone_size: -; d_call: TRBD1; v_call: TRBV3-1/TRBV3-2; cdr3_aa: CASSQVAGTGANTEAFF; cdr3_nt: TGTGCCAGCAGCCAAGTTGCCGGGACAGGGGCAAACACTGAAGCTTTCTTT
j_call: TRBJ1-2; clone_size: -; d_call: TRBD1; v_call: TRBV2; cdr3_aa: CASRDSNYGYTF; cdr3_nt: TGTGCCAGCCGGGACAGTAACTATGGCTACACCTTC
j_call: TRBJ1-2; clone_size: -; d_call: -; v_call: TRBV18; cdr3_aa: CASSPAGSLGGYTF; cdr3_nt: TGTGCCAGCTCCCCTGCCGGGTCTCTGGGTGGCTACACCTTC
j_call: TRBJ2-1; clone_size: many; d_call: TRBD2; v_call: TRBV5-1; cdr3_aa: CASSPLAELYNEQFF; cdr3_nt: TGCGCCAGCAGTCCCCTAGCGGAGTTATACAATGAGCAGTTCTTC
j_call: TRBJ1-2; clone_size: -; d_call: -; v_call: TRBV6-5; cdr3_aa: CASSFREGGYTF; cdr3_nt: TGTGCCAGCAGTTTCAGGGAGGGCGGCTACACCTTC